These 26 T cell receptor beta chains originate from one sample sequenced in a study of T-cell reconstitution after alpha-beta-depleted transplantation in children. Unique molecular identifiers were incorporated during preparation of the TCRbeta library. TCRdb redid the calling of the PCR reads with MiXCR, one entry per CDR3 protein. The table shows 200,000 to 300,000 distinct CDR3 sequences, with roughly a quarter occurring only once. This sample comprised PBMCs, mostly from graft donor cells, obtained 360 days after TCRalphabeta/CD19-depleted stem cell transplant. These receptors were collected from a female patient aged 2-10 years who had a stem cell transplant for congenital amegakaryocytic thrombocytopenia, so the T cells may come from the graft donor.

V and J are TRBV2 and TRBJ1-2; D call uncertain. This CDR3 contains 13 residues. Trimming stripped 8 bases from V and 0 bases from J, with 10 bases between. Germline lookup yields CDR1 SNHLY and CDR2 FYNNEI. The chain's CDR3 is CASGRLPNYGYTF. Written as DNA, the CDR3 is TGTGCCAGCGGACGGTTGCCTAACTATGGCTACACCTTC. The variable domain in full, completed from reference TRBV2 and TRBJ1-2, reads EPEVTQTPSHQVTQMGQEVILRCVPISNHLYFYWYRQILGQKVEFLVSFYNNEISEKSEIFDDQFSVERPDGSNFTLKIRSTKLEDSAMYFCASGRLPNYGYTFGSGTRLTVV.

The chain recombines TRBV3-1 with TRBJ2-3; D is unclear. Between the trimmed V and J ends, which lost 5 bases and 0 bases, there was a span of 12 bases. The germline V gene has CDR1 LGHDT and CDR2 YNNKEL (reference sequence). The CDR3 spans 15 residues. CDR3 DNA sequence: TGTGCCAGCAGCGCCGACGGAACTAGCACAGATACGCAGTATTTT. As protein: CASSADGTSTDTQYF.

The table lists this clonotype with a few counts. The rearrangement links TRBV28 to TRBJ2-2, with D perhaps TRBD2 (6 bases). The germline CDR1 and CDR2 sequences are MDHEN and SYDVKM. CDR3 length equals 17 residues. Trimming took off 6 bases at V and 7 bases at J, with 24 bases between the two ends. CDR3 loop: CASSPPWGRLVVGELFF. CDR3 DNA: TGTGCCAGCAGCCCTCCGTGGGGGAGGTTAGTTGTCGGGGAGCTGTTTTTT.

This clonotype was seen only a few times. The chain recombines TRBV6-6 with TRBJ2-7; weak D call: TRBD1 (5 bases). Trimming took 7 bases from V and 3 from J, leaving 10 bases between them. The CDR3 runs to 12 residues. Germline loops: CDR1 MNHNY, CDR2 SVGAGI (reference sequence). The CDR3 loop is CASTTQDYEQYF. Here the CDR3 DNA reads TGTGCCAGCACCACACAGGACTACGAGCAGTACTTC.

This chain joins TRBV24-1 and TRBJ2-1, with D perhaps given as TRBD1 or TRBD2 (5 bases each). Trimming stripped 6 bases from V and 7 bases from J, with 9 bases between. The CDR3 runs 12 residues. The germline V gene encodes CDR1 KGHDR and CDR2 SFDVKD. The DNA of the CDR3 is TGTGCCACCAGTTCGGGGCCGAATGAGCAGTTCTTC. Translated: CATSSGPNEQFF.

This clonotype has more than one count but fewer than ten. The chain has TRBV3-1 and TRBJ1-5, with D possibly being TRBD1 (5 bases). The CDR3 is 14 residues long. Germline CDR1 is LGHDT and CDR2 is YNNKEL (reference sequence). With 5 bases removed from V and 0 bases from J, the gap between germline ends came to 8 bases. The CDR3 nucleotides are TGTGCCAGCAGCGGGACGGATAGCAATCAGCCCCAGCATTTT. Translation: CASSGTDSNQPQHF. The full variable domain, with the rest looked up from reference TRBV3-1 and TRBJ1-5, is DTAVSQTPKYLVTQMGNDKSIKCEQNLGHDTMYWYKQDSKKFLKIMFSYNNKELIINETVPNRFSPKSPDKAHLNLHINSLELGDSAVYFCASSGTDSNQPQHFGDGTRLSIL.

The rearrangement uses TRBV11-2 and TRBJ2-5; D may be TRBD2 (6 bases). The CDR3 is 13 residues long. V lost 2 bases to trimming and J lost 3 bases, with 7 bases between them. Germline CDR1 reads SGHAT; CDR2 reads FQNNGV. The CDR3 DNA reads as TGTGCCAGCAGCTTATGGGGGGAAGAGACCCAGTACTTC. Amino acid sequence: CASSLWGEETQYF. Variable domain in full (rest from reference TRBV11-2 and TRBJ2-5): EAGVAQSPRYKIIEKRQSVAFWCNPISGHATLYWYQQILGQGPKLLIQFQNNGVVDDSQLPKDRFSAERLKGVDSTLKIQPAKLEDSAVYLCASSLWGEETQYFGPGTRLLVL.

This clonotype occurred a few times. The rearrangement links TRBV12-3 or TRBV12-4 to TRBJ1-2; no definite D call. The CDR3 loop spans 11 amino acids. Trimming took off 6 bases at V and 8 bases at J, with 10 bases between the two ends. CDR3 DNA: TGTGCCAGCAGAACGGTCGTGGGCTACACCTTC. This translates into CASRTVVGYTF.

This clonotype was found a few times. The V gene is TRBV28, the J gene TRBJ2-3; tentatively, D is TRBD2 (5 bases). This CDR3 has 15 amino acids. The germline CDR1 and CDR2 sequences are MDHEN and SYDVKM. The V end was cut by 5 bases, the J end by 5 bases, with 17 bases between. The CDR3 loop reads CASSPDILRGDTQYF. The CDR3 coding sequence is TGTGCCAGCAGTCCAGACATCTTACGGGGAGATACGCAGTATTTT.

This rearrangement joins TRBV4-2 to TRBJ2-1; D remains unclear. CDR1 and CDR2 from the germline V gene are LGHNA and YNFKEQ. This CDR3 comprises 16 residues. Between the trimmed V and J ends, which lost 1 base and 8 bases, there was a span of 18 bases. In DNA form, the CDR3 reads TGTGCCAGCAGCCAAGGGTGGGATAACAAAAAGGATGAGCAGTTCTTC. This translates into CASSQGWDNKKDEQFF.

Only a few counts were recorded for this clonotype. The chain is built from TRBV12-3 or TRBV12-4 and TRBJ1-2, with TRBD1 as a possible D gene (5 bases). Trimming removed 2 bases at V and 6 bases at J, with 13 bases between. This CDR3 region has 14 residues. The CDR3 here is CASSLSSGGDGYTF. CDR3 DNA sequence: TGTGCCAGCAGTTTAAGTTCCGGGGGAGATGGCTACACCTTC.

The chain couples TRBV18 to TRBJ1-5; a weak D match, TRBD1 (6 bases). This CDR3 spans 16 amino acids. Germline loops: CDR1 KGHSH, CDR2 LQKENI. V lost 6 bases and J lost 6, with 21 bases in between. Here the CDR3 DNA reads TGTGCCAGCTCTTACGATAAACAGGGCCCCTCTCAGCCCCAGCATTTT. Translated, it gives CASSYDKQGPSQPQHF.

This clonotype was seen a few times. The chain recombines TRBV19 with TRBJ2-3, with D perhaps TRBD1 (5 bases). This CDR3 spans 14 amino acids. CDR1 is LNHDA and CDR2 is SQIVND in the germline V gene (reference sequence). Trimming took off 3 bases at V and 2 bases at J, with 9 bases between the two ends. CDR3 coding DNA: TGTGCCAGTAGTATGGCGGACAACACAGATACGCAGTATTTT. It codes for CASSMADNTDTQYF.

In its sample, this clonotype was seen a few times. This sequence joins TRBV4-3 and TRBJ1-1, with TRBD1 matching over 7 bases. The germline V gene encodes CDR1 LGHNA and CDR2 YSLEER. There are 15 residues in the CDR3. V trimming: 5 bases; J trimming: 1 base; junction bases outside the gene matches: 7. The CDR3 sequence: CASSRLWTGNTEAFF. The CDR3 nucleotides are TGCGCCAGCAGCAGACTCTGGACAGGGAACACTGAAGCTTTCTTT.

This clonotype came up a few times. The chain employs TRBV10-3 and TRBJ2-3, with 7 nucleotides matching TRBD1. V lost 2 bases and J lost 4; bases outside the gene matches: 3. The CDR3 has 14 residues. CDR1 ENHRY and CDR2 SYGVKD come from the germline V gene. CDR3 DNA sequence: TGTGCCATCAGTGAGGACCAGGGGGCAGATACGCAGTATTTT. Residues: CAISEDQGADTQYF.

The chain recombines TRBV7-7 with TRBJ2-5; no firm D call. Germline lookup yields CDR1 SSHAT and CDR2 FNYEAQ (reference sequence). V dropped 5 bases and J dropped 0 bases, with 10 bases sitting between them. The CDR3 totals 14 residues. The CDR3 DNA sequence: TGTGCCAGCAGCCGGGCACGCAACCAAGAGACCCAGTACTTC. Its protein product is CASSRARNQETQYF.

The gene calls are TRBV12-3 or TRBV12-4 and TRBJ2-1; 10 positions match TRBD2. The V gene end was trimmed by 3 bases and the J gene end by 4 bases; junction bases not matched to a gene: 6. This CDR3 has 16 amino acids. For the CDR3, the DNA is TGTGCCAGCAGTTTGTCTAGCGGGAGTGGGTACAATGAGCAGTTCTTC. Its protein product is CASSLSSGSGYNEQFF.

V usage is TRBV5-4 and J usage is TRBJ2-3; D is perhaps TRBD1 (5 bases). Looked up from germline, CDR1 is SGHNT and CDR2 is YYREEE (reference sequence). The CDR3 covers 14 residues. V lost 7 bases to trimming and J lost 4 bases, with 16 bases between them. The CDR3 bases are TGTGCCAGCGCCCTTGATGGGGCCGCAGATACGCAGTATTTT. Translation: CASALDGAADTQYF.

A few counts support this clonotype. A single base separates this from a much larger clone, so it may be a read error. V and J are TRBV7-9 and TRBJ2-5, with D hard to call. CDR1 and CDR2 (germline): SEHNR, FQNEAQ (reference sequence). The CDR3 has 14 amino acids. V lost 1 base and J 1 base, leaving 7 bases between the germline ends. The CDR3 sequence: CASSLVAVQETQYF. CDR3 DNA sequence: TGTGCCAGCAGCTTAGTCGCAGTCCAAGAGACCCAGTACTTC. Full variable domain (outside the CDR3, taken from reference TRBV7-9 and TRBJ2-5): DTGVSQNPRHKITKRGQNVTFRCDPISEHNRLYWYRQTLGQGPEFLTYFQNEAQLEKSRLLSDRFSAERPKGSFSTLEIQRTEQGDSAMYLCASSLVAVQETQYFGPGTRLLVL.

This clonotype turned up a few times. This chain joins TRBV12-3 or TRBV12-4 and TRBJ2-7; tentative D call: TRBD1 (7 bases). This CDR3 spans 14 amino acids. Deletions cut 5 bases from V and 4 bases from J, with 15 bases between. As DNA, the CDR3 is TGTGCCAGCAGTCTCAGGGGGGAACTATACGAGCAGTACTTC. Protein product: CASSLRGELYEQYF.

V is TRBV28 and J is TRBJ2-2; 7 positions match TRBD1. CDR1 is MDHEN, CDR2 SYDVKM, per germline. This CDR3 spans 14 amino acids. V shed 7 bases, J shed 3 bases, and the junction held 5 bases outside the gene matches. The CDR3 loop reads CASKRQGDTGELFF. The CDR3 DNA sequence: TGTGCCAGCAAAAGACAGGGCGACACCGGGGAGCTGTTTTTT.

This clonotype has only a few counts. V gene TRBV11-2 combines with J gene TRBJ1-1; no reliable D call. Per the germline V gene, CDR1 is SGHAT and CDR2 is FQNNGV. This CDR3 is 15 amino acids long. Deletions cut 6 bases from V and 0 bases from J, with 14 bases between. CDR3 region: CASSQVRTLNTEAFF. The CDR3 nucleotides read TGTGCCAGCAGTCAGGTCAGGACCCTGAACACTGAAGCTTTCTTT.

CDR3 sequence (DNA): TGTGCCAGCAGCCCCTCGGGCCCGGCCACCGGGGAGCTGTTTTTT. Its protein is CASSPSGPATGELFF. This chain links TRBV5-5 with TRBJ2-2, with D uncertain. This CDR3 contains 15 residues. The V gene's germline CDR1 is SGHKS and CDR2 YYEKEE (reference sequence). Trimming cost V 4 bases and J 4 bases, with 14 bases left between them.

The chain carries TRBV12-3 or TRBV12-4 and TRBJ1-5; 9 bases align to TRBD1. CDR3 length equals 16 residues. The J segment lost 2 bases and the V segment lost 6 bases, leaving 8 bases of the junction unmatched. The CDR3 is CASSTDRGEGNQPQHF. Written as DNA, the CDR3 is TGTGCCAGCAGCACAGACAGGGGGGAAGGCAATCAGCCCCAGCATTTT.

This clonotype was observed a handful of times. The J gene is TRBJ2-3, the V gene TRBV27; D unclear. Trimming shortened V by 3 bases and J by 3 bases, and 7 bases separated the two germline ends. Germline V gene data show CDR1 as MNHEY and CDR2 as SMNVEV (reference sequence). This CDR3 has 13 amino acids. CDR3 in amino acids: CASSFTRTDTQYF. CDR3 DNA: TGTGCCAGCAGTTTTACCAGGACAGATACGCAGTATTTT.

In its sample, this clonotype was seen once. V is TRBV3-1 and J is TRBJ2-1; D is perhaps TRBD1 or TRBD2 (5 bases each). Germline V gene sequence: CDR1 LGHDT, CDR2 YNNKEL (reference sequence). This CDR3 contains 17 residues. Trimming removed 3 bases at V and 1 base at J, with 16 bases between. The CDR3 DNA is TGTGCCAGCAGCCAGAGTGCGGCGAGGGGTTCCTACAATGAGCAGTTCTTC. Translating gives CASSQSAARGSYNEQFF.